One and the same sample provided the 22 T cell receptor beta chains below, sequenced in a study of cytomegalovirus exposure and HLA in healthy donors. PCR used 60 Vbeta primers and 13 Jbeta primers. TCRdb keeps only in-frame clones here, not all; method: immunoSEQ multiplex PCR. Of about 190,000 clones listed, roughly 79% are singletons. The sequencing input was PBMCs. These receptors all come from a woman aged 18-29 years in good health and CMV-seronegative.

CDR3 region: CASSQDRGHYEQYF. The CDR3 nucleotides are TGTGCCAGCAGCCAGGACAGGGGTCACTACGAGCAGTACTTC. The genes are TRBV5-6 and TRBJ2-7, with 9 positions matching TRBD1. The length of the CDR3 is 14 residues. The trim removed 4 bases at V and 3 bases at J, leaving 5 bases unmatched. Germline CDR1 is SGHDT and CDR2 is YYEEEE.

In DNA form, the CDR3 reads TGTGCCAGCAGCGTAGAACAGGGGAAGTTTGGCTACACCTTC. Protein sequence: CASSVEQGKFGYTF. This rearrangement joins TRBV9 to TRBJ1-2, with TRBD1 matching 7 bases. Trimming cost V 0 bases and J 7 bases; bases outside gene matches: 6. CDR1 and CDR2 (germline): SGDLS, YYNGEE. The CDR3 is 14 residues long. The whole variable domain, filled in from reference TRBV9 and TRBJ1-2, reads DSGVTQTPKHLITATGQRVTLRCSPRSGDLSVYWYQQSLDQGLQFLIQYYNGEERAKGNILERFSAQQFPDLHSELNLSSLELGDSALYFCASSVEQGKFGYTFGSGTRLTVV.

The chain couples TRBV4-3 to TRBJ1-2, with D tentatively TRBD1 (5 bases). In germline, CDR1 is LGHNA, CDR2 YSLEER. The CDR3 runs to 18 residues. Trimming stripped 3 bases from V and 3 bases from J, with 23 bases between. The CDR3 nucleotides read TGCGCCAGCAGCCACCACGCAGAGACAGAATCCTCCTACTATGGCTACACCTTC. Its translation is CASSHHAETESSYYGYTF.

V usage is TRBV18 and J usage is TRBJ2-7, with no clear D. V shed 2 bases and J shed 6 bases, with 11 bases lying between them. This CDR3 has 13 residues. Germline CDR1 reads KGHSH; CDR2 reads LQKENI. CDR3 coding DNA: TGTGCCAGCTCACCAAGACTCCCCTCCGAGCAGTACTTC. As protein: CASSPRLPSEQYF. Full variable domain (missing parts from reference TRBV18 and TRBJ2-7): NAGVMQNPRHLVRRRGQEARLRCSPMKGHSHVYWYRQLPEEGLKFMVYLQKENIIDESGMPKERFSAEFPKEGPSILRIQQVVRGDSAAYFCASSPRLPSEQYFGPGTRLTVT.

The rearrangement links TRBV25-1 to TRBJ2-1; a possible D gene is TRBD1 (5 bases). Germline CDR1 and CDR2: MGHDK and SYGVNS. The CDR3 sequence is 11 residues long. Deletions cut 2 bases from V and 13 bases from J, with 9 bases between. The CDR3 sequence: CASSELDKQFF. The CDR3 nucleotides read TGTGCCAGCAGTGAACTGGACAAACAGTTCTTC.

V is TRBV6-5 and J is TRBJ2-7; possible D gene TRBD2, 5 bases. V dropped 5 bases and J dropped 2 bases, with 13 bases sitting between them. Germline CDR1 and CDR2: MNHEY and SVGAGI. The CDR3 is made up of 14 amino acids. The CDR3 here is CASSAWTAPYEQYF. The DNA of the CDR3 is TGTGCCAGCAGTGCCTGGACTGCACCCTACGAGCAGTACTTC.

The chain uses TRBV6-5 and TRBJ1-4; D is possibly TRBD1 (6 bases). This CDR3 contains 14 residues. Germline-derived CDR1 and CDR2 are MNHEY and SVGAGI. V was cut by 6 bases and J by 3 bases, with 11 bases left in between. The CDR3 here is CASRPGVSNEKLFF. The DNA for the CDR3 is TGTGCCAGCAGGCCAGGGGTTTCTAATGAAAAACTGTTTTTT.

This chain's CDR3 is CASSPGFQNEQFF. As DNA, the CDR3 is TGTGCCAGCAGCCCCGGTTTCCAAAATGAGCAGTTCTTC. The gene calls are TRBV11-3 and TRBJ2-1; D call uncertain. Germline V gives CDR1 SGHNT, CDR2 YENEEA. The CDR3 extends over 13 amino acids. V lost 5 bases and J 7 bases, leaving 12 bases between the germline ends.

The J gene is TRBJ2-2, the V gene TRBV19; D remains unclear. CDR3 length equals 14 residues. Germline CDR1 and CDR2: LNHDA and SQIVND (reference sequence). V dropped 5 bases and J dropped 7 bases, with 14 bases sitting between them. The CDR3 protein is CASSPLTIVGELFF. The CDR3 DNA follows: TGTGCCAGTAGTCCTCTTACCATAGTCGGGGAGCTGTTTTTT.

The chain joins TRBV21-1 to TRBJ2-7; the tabulated D call, TRBD1, remains unverified against the DNA. TRBV21-1 constitutes a pseudogene. The CDR3 loop spans 15 amino acids. The CDR3 is CASSKGWQGQDEQYF. The DNA for the CDR3 is TGTGCCAGCAGCAAAGGGTGGCAGGGGCAGGACGAGCAGTACTTC.

The V and J genes are TRBV5-8 and TRBJ1-2; no reliable D call. The CDR3 sequence is 15 residues long. Looked up from germline, CDR1 is SGHTS and CDR2 is YDEGEE. Trimming left V 1 base short and J 5 bases short, with 15 bases between. CDR3 sequence (DNA): TGTGCCAGCAGCTTGCAAGCGGCGGGGAGGTATGGCTACACCTTC. This gives the protein CASSLQAAGRYGYTF.

J is TRBJ2-5 and V is TRBV7-2, with TRBD2 as a possible D gene (6 bases). The CDR3 has 15 amino acids. The V gene's germline CDR1 is SGHTA and CDR2 FQGNSA. Trimming pared 2 bases from V and 1 base from J, leaving 11 bases between. The CDR3 coding sequence is TGTGCCAGCAGCTTAAAGGGGACTGGCCAAGAGACCCAGTACTTC. It encodes CASSLKGTGQETQYF. The complete variable domain, with remaining parts taken from reference TRBV7-2 and TRBJ2-5, reads GAGVSQSPSNKVTEKGKDVELRCDPISGHTALYWYRQSLGQGLEFLIYFQGNSAPDKSGLPSDRFSAERTGGSVSTLTIQRTQQEDSAVYLCASSLKGTGQETQYFGPGTRLLVL.

The J gene is TRBJ2-1, the V gene TRBV7-9; 8 bases align to TRBD2. The V and J ends lost 5 bases and 4 bases, in that order; junction bases with no gene match: 7. The CDR3 runs 15 residues. The germline V gene has CDR1 SEHNR and CDR2 FQNEAQ (reference sequence). CDR3 region: CASSVTGGRYNEQFF. In nucleotides, the CDR3 is TGTGCCAGCAGCGTTACTGGCGGGAGGTACAATGAGCAGTTCTTC.

This chain connects TRBV7-3 to TRBJ2-1; 13 nucleotides align to TRBD2. Trimming removed 2 bases from V and 0 bases from J; junction bases left unmatched: 7. The length of the CDR3 is 19 residues. The germline V gene encodes CDR1 SGHTA and CDR2 FQGTGA. CDR3 nucleotides: TGTGCCAGCAGCTTACTTACTAGCGGGGGGGCCTACTCCTACAATGAGCAGTTCTTC. Its protein is CASSLLTSGGAYSYNEQFF.

V is TRBV14 and J is TRBJ1-1; D remains unclear. The CDR3 covers 15 residues. Trimming cost V 3 bases and J 7 bases, with 18 bases left between them. Germline CDR1 is SGHDN and CDR2 is FVKESK. In DNA form, the CDR3 reads TGTGCCAGCAGCCATACCGGGAGGGCCTCGTATGAAGCTTTCTTT. Amino acid sequence: CASSHTGRASYEAFF.

V gene TRBV7-2 combines with J gene TRBJ2-7; 9 bases are shared with TRBD2. J gave up 3 bases and V 1 base, and 4 bases lay outside the gene matches. The CDR3 runs 15 residues. CDR1 SGHTA and CDR2 FQGNSA come from the germline V gene. The CDR3 coding sequence is TGTGCCAGCAGCTTAGAGGTAGCGGGAGTCTACGAGCAGTACTTC. This encodes CASSLEVAGVYEQYF.

J is TRBJ2-5 and V is TRBV14; TRBD1 might be the D (5 bases). Trimming took 1 base from V and 13 from J, leaving 19 bases between them. Germline lookup yields CDR1 SGHDN and CDR2 FVKESK. The CDR3 is made up of 14 amino acids. CDR3 nucleotides: TGTGCCAGCAGCCAAGCGGTCTGGGGCGACATATCGTACTTC. Residues: CASSQAVWGDISYF.

This clone has only a few counts. The chain uses TRBV4-1 and TRBJ1-5; the match to TRBD1 covers 9 bases. The J segment lost 5 bases and the V segment lost 3 bases, leaving 5 bases of the junction unmatched. CDR3 length: 15 amino acids. The germline CDR1 and CDR2 sequences are MGHRA and YSYEKL. In nucleotides, the CDR3 is TGCGCCAGCAGCCAGGGACAGGGCTCTTATCAGCCCCAGCATTTT. Protein sequence: CASSQGQGSYQPQHF.

The chain combines TRBV6-1 with TRBJ1-1; D is unresolved. Trimming took 9 bases from V and 0 from J, leaving 11 bases between them. Germline V CDR1 and CDR2: MNHNS, SASEGT. The CDR3 is 13 residues long. The CDR3 nucleotides read TGTGCCAGTTTTCCAGGTTTGAACACTGAAGCTTTCTTT. Encoded protein: CASFPGLNTEAFF.

This clone was picked up one time. The chain couples TRBV5-1 to TRBJ1-4; possibly TRBD1 for D (5 bases). From germline, CDR1 is SGHRS and CDR2 YFSETQ. The V end lost 3 bases, the J end lost 4 bases, and 16 bases lay between the germline ends. The CDR3 consists of 16 residues. The CDR3 coding sequence is TGCGCCAGCAGCTCCCCCGGGACTGGGAATAATGAAAAACTGTTTTTT. Translating gives CASSSPGTGNNEKLFF.

This rearrangement joins TRBV27 to TRBJ1-6, with D perhaps TRBD1 (5 bases). Germline CDR1 is MNHEY and CDR2 is SMNVEV (reference sequence). The CDR3 has 16 residues. Trimming pared 7 bases from V and 6 bases from J, leaving 19 bases between. The CDR3: CASTSYPQGSNSPLHF. As DNA, the CDR3 is TGTGCCAGCACCTCTTATCCCCAGGGTAGTAATTCACCCCTCCACTTT.

The chain has TRBV6-1 and TRBJ2-5, with D perhaps TRBD1 (6 bases). This CDR3 region has 13 residues. Germline lookup yields CDR1 MNHNS and CDR2 SASEGT. The V end lost 7 bases, the J end lost 2 bases, and 11 bases lay between the germline ends. The DNA for the CDR3 is TGTGCCAGCAATTTAGGACAGCAAGAGACCCAGTACTTC. It translates to CASNLGQQETQYF.